The 8 T cell receptor beta chains below were found in one sample sequenced in a study of neoadjuvant anti-PD-1 for oral cavity cancer (dated by TCRdb to the early 2020s). Libraries were built with the immunoSEQ multiplex PCR assay. TCRdb's version of the immuneACCESS table is confined to in-frame rearrangements and falls short of the full clone set. An unresolved V gene accounts for under half of the shortfall where checked; the remainder is of unknown origin. Recorded for this sample are over 80,000 clones; about four fifths of them occurred a single time. Approximately 3.4% of the sample comes from the top ten. The time point label on this specimen signifies: before neoadjuvant nivolumab. Specimen: PBMCs, collected before nivolumab (anti-PD-1) treatment. The receptors originated from a person between 40 and 80 years old with oral cavity squamous cell carcinoma.

The chain carries TRBV7-3 and TRBJ2-4, with a weak D call TRBD1 (6 bases). Trimming stripped 3 bases from V and 14 bases from J, with 11 bases between. Germline V gives CDR1 SGHTA, CDR2 FQGTGA. The CDR3 has 11 amino acids. The CDR3 sequence: CASSFLGQKYF. The CDR3 nucleotides read TGTGCCAGCAGCTTTCTCGGACAGAAGTACTTC.

The chain has TRBV5-4 and TRBJ1-2; 10 positions match TRBD1. The CDR3 covers 16 residues. V lost 3 bases to trimming and J lost 2 bases; unmatched junction nucleotides: 7. The germline gives CDR1 SGHNT, CDR2 YYREEE (reference sequence). CDR3 nucleotides: TGTGCCAGCAGCTCCGGGACAGGGGCTTCGAACTATGGCTACACCTTC. Amino acids: CASSSGTGASNYGYTF.

The chain is built from TRBV7-3 and TRBJ2-5, with a tentative D call TRBD2 (7 bases). The CDR3 has 14 amino acids. Germline V gives CDR1 SGHTA, CDR2 FQGTGA. Between the trimmed V and J ends, which lost 5 bases and 9 bases, there was a span of 19 bases. CDR3 residues: CASSTGGQGQAQYF. The CDR3 DNA reads TGTGCCAGCAGCACCGGGGGGCAGGGCCAGGCCCAGTACTTC.

This chain links TRBV5-4 with TRBJ2-4; TRBD1 or TRBD2 may be the D gene (5 bases each). Per the germline V gene, CDR1 is SGHNT and CDR2 is YYREEE (reference sequence). The CDR3 has 16 residues. Between the trimmed V and J ends, which lost 4 bases and 0 bases, there was a span of 14 bases. CDR3 DNA: TGTGCCAGCAGCCAATGGGACGGACTAGCCAAAAACATTCAGTACTTC. It codes for CASSQWDGLAKNIQYF.

This clone is labeled medium-sized. The rearrangement links TRBV2 to TRBJ2-1, with 11 bases matching TRBD1. Unmatched junction bases numbered 0, after V lost 3 bases and J lost 5 bases. Germline loops: CDR1 SNHLY, CDR2 FYNNEI. This CDR3 comprises 14 residues. CDR3 sequence: CASSEGQGDNEQFF. The CDR3 nucleotides read TGTGCCAGCAGTGAGGGACAGGGGGACAATGAGCAGTTCTTC.

This chain joins TRBV30 and TRBJ1-2, with a tentative D call TRBD1 (6 bases). The CDR3 runs to 13 residues. Trimming took off 3 bases at V and 8 bases at J, with 16 bases between the two ends. CDR1 and CDR2 from the germline V gene are GTSNPN and SVGIG (reference sequence). In DNA, the CDR3 is TGTGCCTGGAGGGTACTACAGGGAAGAGGCTACACCTTC. Its translation: CAWRVLQGRGYTF.

The genes are TRBV15 and TRBJ2-5, with D tentatively TRBD2 (6 bases). The ends were cut back, 1 base at V and 9 bases at J, with 9 bases in the middle. Germline V gives CDR1 LNHNV, CDR2 YYDKDF (reference sequence). The length of the CDR3 is 12 residues. The CDR3 reads CATSRGGGAQYF. The DNA of the CDR3 is TGTGCCACCAGCAGAGGAGGAGGGGCCCAGTACTTC.

J is TRBJ1-3 and V is TRBV6-5; D might be TRBD1 (6 bases). The CDR3 spans 16 residues. CDR1 is MNHEY and CDR2 is SVGAGI in the germline V gene. V was clipped by 4 bases and J by 0 bases, with 13 bases between them. Here the CDR3 reads CASSSTGVSSGNTIYF. CDR3 nucleotide sequence: TGTGCCAGCAGTTCGACAGGAGTAAGCTCTGGAAACACCATATATTTT.